The rows below give T cell receptor beta chains drawn from one sample of a study of blood T cell repertoires in COVID-19. Profiling relied on immunoSEQ multiplex PCR, and the TCRdb table lists in-frame clones only, not all of them. The table lists some 190,000 clones, approximately 83% of them singletons. The specimen was peripheral blood. These receptors came from a human donor with active or convalescent COVID-19. The donor label of this sample is uncertain. Both conserved end residues are part of each CDR3. D genes are given only for firm matches. Not every row has a clone size; where given, it reads once, few, many or a size class.

CDR3: CASSSRTSTDTQYF
DNA: TGTGCCAGCAGCTCCCGGACTAGCACAGATACGCAGTATTTT
D: NA
V: TRBV7-2
size: NA
J: TRBJ2-3

CDR3: CAISEWRDSYNEQFF
DNA: TGTGCCATCAGTGAGTGGAGGGACAGTTACAATGAGCAGTTCTTC
D: NA
V: TRBV10-3
size: NA
J: TRBJ2-1

CDR3: CASSQQVAGELFF
DNA: TGTGCCAGCTCGCAACAGGTTGCGGGGGAGCTGTTTTTT
D: NA
V: TRBV18
size: once
J: TRBJ2-2

CDR3: CASSSQGVLGNTIYF
DNA: TGCGCCAGCAGCTCACAGGGCGTACTTGGAAACACCATATATTTT
D: NA
V: TRBV5-1
size: NA
J: TRBJ1-3

CDR3: CASSLSHRSSPLHF
DNA: TGTGCCAGCAGCTTGTCGCATCGTAGCTCACCCCTCCACTTT
D: NA
V: TRBV5-5
size: NA
J: TRBJ1-6

CDR3: CASQGSWGEKLFF
DNA: TGCGCCAGCCAGGGGTCTTGGGGAGAAAAACTGTTTTTT
D: NA
V: TRBV10-2
size: NA
J: TRBJ1-4

CDR3: CASSQPTGASTDTQYF
DNA: TGTGCCAGCAGCCAACCCACAGGGGCTAGCACAGATACGCAGTATTTT
D: TRBD1
V: TRBV3-1/TRBV3-2
size: NA
J: TRBJ2-3

CDR3: CASSLPGTSDYEQYF
DNA: TGTGCCAGCAGTTTACCCGGGACTAGCGACTACGAGCAGTACTTC
D: TRBD2
V: TRBV5-8
size: NA
J: TRBJ2-7

CDR3: CASSLGGGGEQFF
DNA: TGTGCCAGCAGCCTTGGCGGGGGTGGGGAGCAGTTCTTC
D: TRBD2
V: TRBV6-2/TRBV6-3
size: NA
J: TRBJ2-1

CDR3: CASSLSGLAGRGQFF
DNA: TGTGCCAGCAGCTTATCCGGACTAGCGGGAAGGGGGCAGTTCTTC
D: TRBD2
V: TRBV11-1
size: NA
J: TRBJ2-1

CDR3: CASSDTDRGHGDTQYF
DNA: TGTGCCAGCAGCGATACGGACAGGGGGCATGGAGATACGCAGTATTTT
D: TRBD1
V: TRBV11-2
size: NA
J: TRBJ2-3

CDR3: CASSRNVGQPNYGYTF
DNA: TGCGCCAGCAGCCGCAACGTGGGGCAGCCTAACTATGGCTACACCTTC
D: NA
V: TRBV4-3
size: NA
J: TRBJ1-2

CDR3: CASSPLGGAAQPQHF
DNA: TGTGCCAGCTCACCACTAGGCGGGGCGGCTCAGCCCCAGCATTTT
D: NA
V: TRBV18
size: NA
J: TRBJ1-5

CDR3: CASSLFDRPAYGYTF
DNA: TGTGCCAGCAGTCTCTTCGACAGGCCAGCCTATGGCTACACCTTC
D: NA
V: TRBV6-2/TRBV6-3
size: NA
J: TRBJ1-2

CDR3: CASSFRETYEQYF
DNA: TGTGCCAGCAGCTTCCGGGAAACCTACGAGCAGTACTTC
D: NA
V: TRBV5-5
size: NA
J: TRBJ2-7

CDR3: CASRRPGVSPSGYTF
DNA: TGTGCCAGCAGACGGCCCGGGGTCTCACCGAGTGGCTACACCTTC
D: NA
V: TRBV6-5
size: NA
J: TRBJ1-2

CDR3: CASGLLLPGTGELFF
DNA: TGTGCCAGCGGCCTACTCCTCCCGGGTACCGGGGAGCTGTTTTTT
D: NA
V: TRBV6-2/TRBV6-3
size: NA
J: TRBJ2-2

CDR3: CASSSSGSQETQYF
DNA: TGTGCCAGCAGCAGTAGCGGATCCCAAGAGACCCAGTACTTC
D: NA
V: TRBV7-2
size: NA
J: TRBJ2-5

CDR3: CASSSRAGGSEQFF
DNA: TGCGCCAGCAGCTCACGGGCGGGAGGCTCTGAGCAGTTCTTC
D: TRBD2
V: TRBV5-1
size: NA
J: TRBJ2-1

CDR3: CASSSLALSNEQYF
DNA: TGTGCCAGCAGCTCTCTAGCGCTTTCCAACGAGCAGTACTTC
D: NA
V: TRBV7-2
size: few
J: TRBJ2-7

CDR3: CATSDTGQGSGANVLTF
DNA: TGTGCCACCAGTGACACTGGACAGGGGTCTGGGGCCAACGTCCTGACTTTC
D: TRBD1
V: TRBV24-1
size: NA
J: TRBJ2-6

CDR3: CASRGHYSNQPQHF
DNA: TGTGCCAGCAGGGGACACTATAGCAATCAGCCCCAGCATTTT
D: NA
V: TRBV2
size: NA
J: TRBJ1-5

CDR3: CASSRQGFSPGANVLTF
DNA: TGTGCCAGCAGCAGACAGGGATTTTCCCCTGGGGCCAACGTCCTGACTTTC
D: TRBD1
V: TRBV7-3
size: NA
J: TRBJ2-6

CDR3: CASSYSPQGSLDEQYF
DNA: TGTGCCAGCAGTTACTCGCCGCAGGGCTCCCTGGACGAGCAGTACTTC
D: NA
V: TRBV6-6
size: NA
J: TRBJ2-7

CDR3: CASSTLISYEQYF
DNA: TGTGCCAGCAGTACTCTAATTTCCTACGAGCAGTACTTC
D: NA
V: TRBV28
size: NA
J: TRBJ2-7

CDR3: CASSQVDDRDGYTF
DNA: TGCGCCAGCAGCCAAGTCGACGACAGGGATGGCTACACCTTC
D: TRBD1
V: TRBV4-1
size: few
J: TRBJ1-2

CDR3: CSVGQGIYEQYF
DNA: TGCAGCGTTGGACAGGGGATCTACGAGCAGTACTTC
D: TRBD1
V: TRBV29-1
size: NA
J: TRBJ2-7

CDR3: CAKPGQGQNNEQFF
DNA: TGCGCCAAACCGGGACAGGGTCAAAACAATGAGCAGTTCTTC
D: TRBD1
V: TRBV4-3
size: NA
J: TRBJ2-1

CDR3: CASGLGNNGNTIYF
DNA: TGTGCTTCGGGACTAGGGAATAATGGAAACACCATATATTTT
D: NA
V: TRBV10-3
size: once
J: TRBJ1-3

CDR3: CASSYGREADGNTIYF
DNA: TGTGCCAGCAGTTACGGCCGTGAGGCGGATGGAAACACCATATATTTT
D: NA
V: TRBV6-2/TRBV6-3
size: NA
J: TRBJ1-3

CDR3: CASSRSRVETQYF
DNA: TGTGCCAGCAGCCGCTCGCGGGTAGAGACCCAGTACTTC
D: NA
V: TRBV3-1/TRBV3-2
size: NA
J: TRBJ2-5

CDR3: CASSPRGSVGYTF
DNA: TGTGCCAGTAGCCCCAGGGGGTCCGTTGGCTACACCTTC
D: TRBD1
V: TRBV19
size: NA
J: TRBJ1-2

CDR3: CATSRDRGFSGANVLTF
DNA: TGTGCCACCAGCAGAGACAGGGGTTTCTCTGGGGCCAACGTCCTGACTTTC
D: NA
V: TRBV15
size: once
J: TRBJ2-6

CDR3: CAQGRSGEQYF
DNA: TGTGCGCAGGGGCGCTCGGGCGAGCAGTACTTC
D: NA
V: TRBV30
size: NA
J: TRBJ2-7

CDR3: CASRDRGGYGYTF
DNA: TGTGCCAGCAGGGACAGGGGGGGATATGGCTACACCTTC
D: TRBD1
V: TRBV28
size: NA
J: TRBJ1-2

CDR3: CASSFSVNTEAFF
DNA: TGTGCCAGCAGCTTCAGCGTGAACACTGAAGCTTTCTTT
D: NA
V: TRBV11-3
size: NA
J: TRBJ1-1

CDR3: CASSLTGTAQETQYF
DNA: TGTGCCAGCAGCCTAACCGGGACAGCCCAAGAGACCCAGTACTTC
D: TRBD1
V: TRBV4-2
size: NA
J: TRBJ2-5

CDR3: CASSQGGTDPYEQYF
DNA: TGTGCCAGCAGCCAGGGGGGGACGGACCCCTACGAGCAGTACTTC
D: TRBD2
V: TRBV4-2
size: NA
J: TRBJ2-7

CDR3: CASSRYRGSSYNEQFF
DNA: TGTGCCAGCAGCCGGTACAGGGGGAGCTCCTACAATGAGCAGTTCTTC
D: TRBD1
V: TRBV7-2
size: NA
J: TRBJ2-1

CDR3: CASTLSYTDTQYF
DNA: TGTGCCAGCACCCTCTCCTACACAGATACGCAGTATTTT
D: NA
V: TRBV7-6
size: NA
J: TRBJ2-3

CDR3: CASSFGVRGVDQPQHF
DNA: TGTGCCAGCAGCTTCGGCGTTAGGGGTGTAGATCAGCCCCAGCATTTT
D: NA
V: TRBV5-5
size: NA
J: TRBJ1-5

CDR3: CARTPEQGSNQPQHF
DNA: TGTGCCAGAACTCCCGAACAGGGAAGCAATCAGCCCCAGCATTTT
D: NA
V: TRBV19
size: NA
J: TRBJ1-5

CDR3: CASSYLIRGLARPDTQYF
DNA: TGTGCCAGCAGTTACCTTATTAGGGGGCTAGCCCGCCCAGATACGCAGTATTTT
D: TRBD1
V: TRBV6-7
size: NA
J: TRBJ2-3

CDR3: CASSEGGGVDTQYF
DNA: TGTGCCAGCAGTGAAGGGGGGGGAGTAGATACGCAGTATTTT
D: TRBD2
V: TRBV25-1
size: once
J: TRBJ2-3